The clone carrying this T cell receptor beta chain was detected only once. The antigen is not known. The data belong to a study of molecular identifiers for immune sequencing clone quantification. General study points: Clonotypes surpassing 20 RNA copies contained over 98% of effector molecules, versus under 1% in naive cells.

It was from roughly 21,000 to 960,000 sorted cells, with 10%, 30% or 50% RNA, that naive CD8 libraries came. Bulk TCR libraries used previously described methods and listed TCR primers. TCRdb processed the PCR reads anew with MiXCR; each CDR3 protein has one entry. The sample shows some 590,000 distinct CDR3 sequences, roughly 27% of them seen only once. The ends lost 5 bases at V and 2 bases at J; junction bases unmatched: 13. CDR3 length: 17 residues. Germline-derived CDR1 and CDR2 are MNHEY and SMNVEV (reference sequence). The rearrangement links TRBV27 to TRBJ2-3; 7 positions match TRBD1. This TCR was sampled from a human donor in good health. Some libraries in this study had Jurkat cell RNA spiked in. The sequenced sample consisted of naive CD8+ T cells from blood, with Jurkat cell RNA spiked in. The subset is: FACS-sorted CD8+CD4-CCR7+CD45RA+ naive T cells. CDR3 sequence reads: CASSPQSVRGFTDTQYF. In DNA form, the CDR3 reads TGTGCCAGCAGTCCTCAGTCGGTCAGGGGGTTCACAGATACGCAGTATTTT.